This T cell receptor (beta chain) was obtained from a study of cytomegalovirus exposure and HLA in healthy donors. Both 60 Vbeta primers and 13 Jbeta primers went into the PCR. Some clones are missing from TCRdb's copy, which holds only in-frame ones; the method was immunoSEQ multiplex PCR. The table includes 120,000 to 150,000 clones, 75% to 80% detected once. With V trimmed by 8 bases and J by 10 bases, 8 bases remained unmatched. CDR1 and CDR2 from the germline V gene are MDHEN and SYDVKM. CDR3 size: 12 residues. The sequence came from a woman aged 40 to 49 in good health and CMV-seropositive. The sequenced material came from PBMCs. The genes are TRBV28 and TRBJ2-1, with 7 bases that match TRBD2. The CDR3 here is CASRRDYREQFF. Here the CDR3 DNA reads TGTGCCAGCCGCCGGGACTACCGGGAGCAGTTCTTC. The full variable domain, rest sourced from reference TRBV28 and TRBJ2-1, is DVKVTQSSRYLVKRTGEKVFLECVQDMDHENMFWYRQDPGLGLRLIYFSYDVKMKEKGDIPEGYSVSREKKERFSLILESASTNQTSMYLCASRRDYREQFFGPGTRLTVL.